What follows is one T cell receptor (beta chain) and its context. Profiled with immunoSEQ multiplex PCR; TCRdb holds only in-frame clones, not every one. The sample records some 250,000 clones, around 88% being singletons. Germline V gene lookup returns CDR1 SGHRS and CDR2 YFSETQ. V lost 2 bases and J lost 3, with 17 bases in between. The CDR3 extends over 16 amino acids. The sample belongs to a study of blood T cell repertoires in COVID-19. Study-level background: The study drew acute and convalescent COVID-19 samples from the United States, Italy and Spain.

This TCR was sampled from a man aged 35-49 years who had recovered from COVID-19. This rearrangement joins TRBV5-1 to TRBJ1-1; D not resolved. Sequences were obtained from PBMCs or T cells enriched from blood (not recorded which). The CDR3 DNA sequence: TGCGCCAGCAGCTTTTCTCCGGGTCCTGCGTACACTGAAGCTTTCTTT. It is translated as CASSFSPGPAYTEAFF.